This TCR beta chain was recorded in a study of cytomegalovirus exposure and HLA in healthy donors. Study-level points and caveats: Some 17,000 TCR beta sequences were associated with HLA alleles at 0.05 false discovery rate in a later analysis. Cytomegalovirus status was reportedly diagnosed by the classifier with high specificity and sensitivity. TRBV6-2, TRBV6-3 and other indistinguishable V segments were excluded. What was likely a sequencing artifact was a cluster of highly shared sequence variants.

Primers for the PCR totalled 60 Vbeta and 13 Jbeta. The assay was immunoSEQ multiplex PCR, and TCRdb's table has in-frame clones only and misses some. The sample has about 220,000 clones; over 65% are singletons. This clone was observed a handful of times. As yet, its antigen is unknown. Germline CDR1 and CDR2: SGHNT and YYREEE (reference sequence). This CDR3 is 17 amino acids long. V shed 4 bases and J 4 bases; nucleotides not matched to a gene: 6. The specimen was PBMCs. This clonotype originated in a man between 18 and 35 years old in good health and CMV-seronegative. The chain has TRBV5-4 and TRBJ2-1; 15 bases align to TRBD2. The CDR3 protein is CASSAGTSGRSYNEQFF. CDR3 DNA: TGTGCCAGCAGCGCCGGGACTAGCGGGAGGTCTTACAATGAGCAGTTCTTC.